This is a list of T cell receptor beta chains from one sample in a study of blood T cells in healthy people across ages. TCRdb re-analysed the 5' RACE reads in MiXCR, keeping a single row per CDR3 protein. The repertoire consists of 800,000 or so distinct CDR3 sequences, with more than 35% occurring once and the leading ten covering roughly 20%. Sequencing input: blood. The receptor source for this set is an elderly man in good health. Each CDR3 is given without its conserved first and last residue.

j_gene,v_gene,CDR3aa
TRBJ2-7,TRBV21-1,ASSERAGAYEQY
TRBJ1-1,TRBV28,ASSLVGRSTEAF
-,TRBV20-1,SASSMDIQY
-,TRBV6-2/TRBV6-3,ASNFHEGRVGKNIQY
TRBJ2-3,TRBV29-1,SATESGSPDTQY
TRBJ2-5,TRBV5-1,ASSLHRDREETQY
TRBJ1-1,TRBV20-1,SALQTGWDTEAF
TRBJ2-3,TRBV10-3,AIRQGQGITDTQY
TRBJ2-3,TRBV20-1,SLRPGGELDTQY
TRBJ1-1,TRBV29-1,SGINSLNTEAF
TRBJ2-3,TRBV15,ATSRDPLAGGTIDGTDTQY
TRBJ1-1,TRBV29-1,SGYTGPNTEAF
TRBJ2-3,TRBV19,ASSTRLALDTQY